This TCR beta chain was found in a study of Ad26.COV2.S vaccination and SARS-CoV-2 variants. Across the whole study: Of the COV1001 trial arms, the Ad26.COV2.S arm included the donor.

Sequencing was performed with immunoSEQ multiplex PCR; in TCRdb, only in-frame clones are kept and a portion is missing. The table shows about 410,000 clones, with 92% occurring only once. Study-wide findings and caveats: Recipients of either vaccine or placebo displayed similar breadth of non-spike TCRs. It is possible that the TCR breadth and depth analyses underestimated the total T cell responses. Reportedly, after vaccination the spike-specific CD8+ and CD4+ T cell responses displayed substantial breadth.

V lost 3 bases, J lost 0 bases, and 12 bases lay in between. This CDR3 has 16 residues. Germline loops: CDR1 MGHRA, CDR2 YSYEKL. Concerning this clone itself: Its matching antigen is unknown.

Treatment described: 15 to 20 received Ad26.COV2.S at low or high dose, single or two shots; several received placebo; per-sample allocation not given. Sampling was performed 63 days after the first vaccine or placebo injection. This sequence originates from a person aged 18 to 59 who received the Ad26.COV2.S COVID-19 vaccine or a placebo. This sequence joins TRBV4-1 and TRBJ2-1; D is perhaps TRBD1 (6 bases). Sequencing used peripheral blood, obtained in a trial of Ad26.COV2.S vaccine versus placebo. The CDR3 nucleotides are TGCGCCAGCAGCCACATTAGAGGGGGCTCCTACAATGAGCAGTTCTTC. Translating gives CASSHIRGGSYNEQFF.